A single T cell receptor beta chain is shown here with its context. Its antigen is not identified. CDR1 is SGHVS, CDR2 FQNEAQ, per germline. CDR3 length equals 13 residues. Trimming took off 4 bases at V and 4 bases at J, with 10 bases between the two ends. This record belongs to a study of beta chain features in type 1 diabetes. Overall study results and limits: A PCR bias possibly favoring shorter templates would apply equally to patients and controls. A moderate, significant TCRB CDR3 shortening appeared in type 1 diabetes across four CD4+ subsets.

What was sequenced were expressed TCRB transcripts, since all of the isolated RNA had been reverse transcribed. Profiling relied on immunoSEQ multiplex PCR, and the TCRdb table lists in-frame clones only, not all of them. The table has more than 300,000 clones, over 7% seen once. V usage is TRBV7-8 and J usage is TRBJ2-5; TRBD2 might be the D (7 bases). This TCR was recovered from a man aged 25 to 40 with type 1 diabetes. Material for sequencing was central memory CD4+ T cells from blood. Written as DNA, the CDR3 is TGTGCCAGCAGCTCCGGGGGGCCAGAGACCCAGTACTTC. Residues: CASSSGGPETQYF.